The rows below give T cell receptor beta chains drawn from one sample of a study of blood T cell repertoires in COVID-19. TCRdb's copy holds only in-frame clones and misses some; the assay was immunoSEQ multiplex PCR. This table holds about 110,000 clones, approximately 88% found once. Source material: peripheral blood. The source of these receptors is a man in his forties with active or convalescent COVID-19. The CDR3 runs from the conserved cysteine through the conserved F or W. The D gene is left open where the match is weak. Clone size is stated in some rows and not others, as once, few, many or a class when expanded.

.	TRBV19	.	TRBJ2-3	CASSPFGRGTDTQYF	TGTGCCAGTAGCCCCTTCGGCAGGGGCACAGATACGCAGTATTTT
TRBD2	TRBV9	.	TRBJ2-1	CASSARSGSSYNEQFF	TGTGCCAGCAGCGCCCGTAGCGGGAGTTCCTACAATGAGCAGTTCTTC
.	TRBV7-3	.	TRBJ2-5	CASSPHTGVGTQYF	TGTGCCAGCAGCCCCCACACAGGCGTGGGGACCCAGTACTTC
.	TRBV9	.	TRBJ1-6	CASTPGHLNSPLHF	TGTGCCAGCACCCCCGGACACCTAAATTCACCCCTCCACTTT
.	TRBV9	.	TRBJ1-1	CASSDDREAFF	TGTGCCAGCAGCGACGACAGGGAAGCTTTCTTT
.	TRBV5-1	.	TRBJ2-1	CASSLTPTGMGNNEQFF	TGCGCCAGCAGCCTCACCCCGACGGGGATGGGAAACAATGAGCAGTTCTTC
.	TRBV18	.	TRBJ2-7	CASSPRVPYEQYF	TGTGCCAGCTCACCCAGGGTGCCCTACGAGCAGTACTTC
.	TRBV28	.	TRBJ2-5	CASSFGEDQETQYF	TGTGCCAGCAGTTTCGGGGAAGACCAAGAGACCCAGTACTTC
TRBD2	TRBV28	.	TRBJ2-4	CASSLLAVAKNIQYF	TGTGCCAGCAGTTTGCTAGCGGTAGCCAAAAACATTCAGTACTTC
.	TRBV15	.	TRBJ1-5	CATRPYGGSNQPQHF	TGTGCCACCAGGCCCTATGGCGGCAGCAATCAGCCCCAGCATTTT
TRBD1	TRBV6-6	.	TRBJ1-3	CASSYKRDSSGNTIYF	TGTGCCAGCAGTTACAAAAGGGACAGCTCTGGAAACACCATATATTTT
.	TRBV12-3/TRBV12-4	.	TRBJ1-5	CASSFRSDQPQHF	TGTGCCAGCAGTTTTCGGTCCGATCAGCCCCAGCATTTT
.	TRBV6-5	.	TRBJ1-5	CASSYSEGQPQHF	TGTGCCAGCAGTTACTCCGAGGGTCAGCCCCAGCATTTT
TRBD1	TRBV19	.	TRBJ1-1	CASTQTVSGTGRRAFF	TGTGCCAGTACCCAGACCGTCTCAGGGACAGGGCGACGGGCTTTCTTT
.	TRBV27	medium-sized	TRBJ2-7	CASNSGWPFYEQYF	TGTGCCAGCAACAGCGGGTGGCCGTTCTACGAGCAGTACTTC
.	TRBV27	.	TRBJ2-5	CASSLWTDTPRTQYF	TGTGCCAGCAGTCTCTGGACTGATACCCCCAGGACCCAGTACTTC
.	TRBV9	.	TRBJ1-2	CASSVGASPSYINYGYTF	TGTGCCAGCAGCGTTGGAGCCAGCCCATCCTATATAAACTATGGCTACACCTTC
TRBD2	TRBV10-3	.	TRBJ2-1	CAINPSGNHNEQFF	TGTGCCATCAATCCTAGCGGGAACCACAATGAGCAGTTCTTC
TRBD1	TRBV27	.	TRBJ1-2	CASSFGTGYGYTF	TGTGCCAGCAGTTTTGGGACAGGCTATGGCTACACCTTC
.	TRBV6-1	.	TRBJ1-2	CASSEGPANYGYTF	TGTGCCAGCAGTGAGGGGCCAGCTAACTATGGCTACACCTTC
TRBD1	TRBV3-1/TRBV3-2	.	TRBJ2-1	CASSPYRTGSNEQFF	TGTGCCAGCAGCCCCTATCGGACAGGGAGCAATGAGCAGTTCTTC
.	TRBV7-7	.	TRBJ1-1	CASSERMNTEAFF	TGTGCTAGCAGCGAGCGAATGAACACTGAAGCTTTCTTT
.	TRBV10-3	once	TRBJ2-7	CATSYEQYF	TGTGCCACTTCCTACGAGCAGTACTTC
.	TRBV2	.	TRBJ1-2	CASRMDIANYGYTF	TGTGCCAGCAGGATGGACATAGCTAACTATGGCTACACCTTC
TRBD1	TRBV18	.	TRBJ2-7	CASSPGSGQGDYEQYF	TGTGCCAGCTCACCTGGGAGTGGACAGGGGGATTACGAGCAGTACTTC
TRBD1	TRBV5-1	.	TRBJ1-2	CASSSLGTGSYGYTF	TGCGCCAGCAGCTCTCTTGGGACAGGGAGCTATGGCTACACCTTC
.	TRBV3-1/TRBV3-2	.	TRBJ2-5	CASSHTRFRGAQETQYF	TGTGCCAGCAGCCACACTCGGTTCCGTGGAGCGCAAGAGACCCAGTACTTC
.	TRBV12-5	.	TRBJ1-1	CASGLGSSERDTEAFF	TGTGCTAGTGGTTTGGGCTCTTCCGAGAGGGACACTGAAGCTTTCTTT
TRBD2	TRBV7-8	.	TRBJ2-1	CASSSRSGVYNEQFF	TGTGCCAGCAGCTCCCGTAGCGGGGTCTACAATGAGCAGTTCTTC
TRBD2	TRBV29-1	.	TRBJ2-7	CSVRTSVYEQYF	TGCAGCGTTAGGACTAGCGTCTACGAGCAGTACTTC
.	TRBV12-5	.	TRBJ1-2	CASGLVIGGDESYGYTF	TGTGCTAGTGGTTTGGTTATCGGAGGAGACGAATCCTATGGCTACACCTTC
TRBD1	TRBV29-1	.	TRBJ2-6	CSPGQGGSGANVLTF	TGCAGCCCGGGACAGGGGGGGTCTGGGGCCAACGTCCTGACTTTC
.	TRBV6-4	.	TRBJ1-1	CASRVQGGDTEAFF	TGTGCCAGCAGAGTACAGGGAGGGGACACTGAAGCTTTCTTT
.	TRBV20-1	.	TRBJ2-7	CSASSGLPYEQYF	TGCAGTGCTAGTTCGGGACTCCCCTACGAGCAGTACTTC
.	TRBV6-5	.	TRBJ2-1	CASSYSTGVGGQFF	TGTGCCAGCAGTTACTCGACGGGCGTAGGGGGGCAGTTCTTC
TRBD1	TRBV6-5	.	TRBJ2-5	CASSWGQKNLETQYF	TGTGCCAGCAGTTGGGGACAGAAAAATTTAGAGACCCAGTACTTC
.	TRBV19	.	TRBJ1-1	CASSMLQGAEAFF	TGTGCCAGTAGCATGCTGCAGGGTGCTGAAGCTTTCTTT
.	TRBV28	.	TRBJ2-7	CASSLAGYEQYF	TGTGCCAGCAGTTTAGCCGGGTACGAGCAGTACTTC